This T cell receptor beta chain was sequenced in a study of technical replicates of blood from a few donors. Method: immunoSEQ multiplex PCR; TCRdb's copy keeps in-frame clones and lacks some. The sample carries nearly 70,000 clones, roughly nine tenths recorded once. This CDR3 is 16 amino acids long. The trim removed 2 bases at V and 4 bases at J, leaving 10 bases unmatched. The germline V gene has CDR1 GTSNPN and CDR2 SVGIG (reference sequence). The chain recombines TRBV30 with TRBJ2-3, with TRBD2 identical over 9 bases. This receptor was taken from a human donor in good health. Material: T cells isolated from PBMCs. The CDR3 coding sequence is TGTGCCTGGAGTTATCTAGCGGGAAGCATCGCAGATACGCAGTATTTT. It yields the protein CAWSYLAGSIADTQYF.